These 23 T cell receptor beta chains were sequenced from one sample in a study of cytomegalovirus exposure and HLA in healthy donors. The PCR made use of 60 Vbeta and 13 Jbeta primers. Libraries were prepared by immunoSEQ multiplex PCR; TCRdb keeps only in-frame clonotypes and omits some of them. The sample shows fewer than 200,000 clones, 9.5% of them seen only once. Sequencing was performed on PBMCs. The receptors originated from a woman in her 30s in good health and CMV-seropositive.

This clone was observed a few times. The chain carries TRBV7-2 and TRBJ1-2; D may be TRBD1 (6 bases). The CDR3 runs 14 residues. Per germline, CDR1 SGHTA and CDR2 FQGNSA. Trimming took off 5 bases at V and 5 bases at J, with 15 bases between the two ends. The CDR3 loop is CASSLPGEAYGYTF. CDR3 bases: TGTGCCAGCAGCCTACCAGGGGAAGCGTATGGCTACACCTTC.

The V call is TRBV5-1, the J call TRBJ2-2, with no clear D. Per germline, CDR1 SGHRS and CDR2 YFSETQ. The length of the CDR3 is 15 residues. V gave up 2 bases and J gave up 5 bases, with 13 bases separating them. The CDR3 DNA follows: TGCGCCAGCAGCTTCGTGACGGGTAGTACCGGGGAGCTGTTTTTT. Translating gives CASSFVTGSTGELFF.

The CDR3 region has the DNA TGCGCCAGCAGCTACAGACCCTCTGGGGCCAACGTCCTGACTTTC. This translates into CASSYRPSGANVLTF. V usage is TRBV5-1 and J usage is TRBJ2-6; D not certain. CDR1 SGHRS and CDR2 YFSETQ come from the germline V gene. The V end lost 3 bases, the J end lost 0 bases, and 7 bases lay between the germline ends. The CDR3 is made up of 15 amino acids.

This chain uses TRBV10-3 with TRBJ2-1, with D perhaps TRBD1 (8 bases). V dropped 4 bases and J dropped 7 bases, with 17 bases sitting between them. The CDR3 sequence is 15 residues long. Germline values: CDR1 ENHRY, CDR2 SYGVKD. The CDR3 spells CAISGSGTGGNEQFF. The DNA for the CDR3 is TGTGCCATCAGTGGAAGCGGGACAGGTGGGAATGAGCAGTTCTTC.

This clone was seen only a few times. The chain joins TRBV11-1 to TRBJ2-5; 9 bases align to TRBD2. J was trimmed by 3 bases and V by 5 bases; bases with no gene match: 7. This CDR3 has 15 amino acids. Germline V CDR1 and CDR2: SGHAT, FQDESV (reference sequence). The CDR3 DNA reads TGTGCCAGCAGCCCCCAGACTAGCGGAAAAGAGACCCAGTACTTC. This translates into CASSPQTSGKETQYF.

The gene calls are TRBV7-6 and TRBJ1-2, with D maybe TRBD1 (5 bases). V lost 2 bases to trimming and J lost 4 bases, with 17 bases between them. There are 16 residues in the CDR3. CDR1 and CDR2 from the germline V gene are SGHVS and FNYEAQ. As DNA, the CDR3 is TGTGCCAGCAGCTTATCTGGAGAATCAAGGGGCTATGGCTACACCTTC. Its translation: CASSLSGESRGYGYTF.

DNA of the CDR3: TGTGCCAGCAGCCCAAGGCGGCGGGAAAATATCGAGCAGTACTTC. Translation: CASSPRRRENIEQYF. The chain is built from TRBV6-6 and TRBJ2-7; D might be TRBD2 (6 bases). The CDR3 spans 15 residues. Trimming removed 6 bases at V and 6 bases at J, with 21 bases between. Germline assignment: CDR1 MNHNY and CDR2 SVGAGI (reference sequence).

V usage is TRBV25-1 and J usage is TRBJ2-7; perhaps TRBD1 as D (6 bases). Germline V gives CDR1 MGHDK, CDR2 SYGVNS. The germline V and J ends were trimmed by 2 bases and 3 bases, with 14 bases remaining between them. CDR3 length equals 15 residues. The DNA for the CDR3 is TGTGCCAGCAGTGAAGGGGGCGGGTTACACTACGAGCAGTACTTC. Its protein product is CASSEGGGLHYEQYF.

This clone appeared a few times. The chain joins TRBV9 to TRBJ2-3; 9 bases fit TRBD2. V shed 4 bases and J 2 bases; nucleotides not matched to a gene: 5. The CDR3 spans 15 residues. CDR1 is SGDLS, CDR2 YYNGEE, per germline. The CDR3 DNA reads TGTGCCAGCAGCCGCGGGGGGGGACTCACAGATACGCAGTATTTT. As protein: CASSRGGGLTDTQYF.

The genes are TRBV2 and TRBJ2-7; 8 nucleotides agree with TRBD1. The V and J ends lost 7 bases and 3 bases, in that order; junction bases with no gene match: 8. There are 14 residues in the CDR3. Germline values: CDR1 SNHLY, CDR2 FYNNEI. This CDR3 is CASTPEGQDYEQYF. The DNA of the CDR3 is TGTGCCAGCACTCCAGAGGGACAGGACTACGAGCAGTACTTC. Filled out from reference TRBV2 and TRBJ2-7, the complete variable domain reads EPEVTQTPSHQVTQMGQEVILRCVPISNHLYFYWYRQILGQKVEFLVSFYNNEISEKSEIFDDQFSVERPDGSNFTLKIRSTKLEDSAMYFCASTPEGQDYEQYFGPGTRLTVT.

The chain carries TRBV29-1 and TRBJ2-7; TRBD1 agrees at 11 bases. V lost 6 bases to trimming and J lost 6 bases; unmatched junction nucleotides: 10. CDR1 is SQVTM, CDR2 ANQGSEA, per germline. This CDR3 spans 14 amino acids. In DNA form, the CDR3 reads TGCAGCGTGAAAGCCGGGACAGGGGGAACCGAGCAGTACTTC. Amino acid sequence: CSVKAGTGGTEQYF.

The gene calls are TRBV7-6 and TRBJ1-4; 9 nucleotides line up with TRBD1. The CDR3 contains 16 residues. From germline, CDR1 is SGHVS and CDR2 FNYEAQ. V lost 5 bases, J lost 0 bases, and 4 bases stayed unmatched. In nucleotides, the CDR3 is TGTGCCAGCAGCCCTGGACAGGGGACAACTAATGAAAAACTGTTTTTT. Its protein product is CASSPGQGTTNEKLFF. The full variable domain, in which reference TRBV7-6 and TRBJ1-4 provide the parts outside the CDR3, is GAGVSQSPRYKVTKRGQDVALRCDPISGHVSLYWYRQALGQGPEFLTYFNYEAQQDKSGLPNDRFSAERPEGSISTLTIQRTEQRDSAMYRCASSPGQGTTNEKLFFGSGTQLSVL.

The J gene is TRBJ2-7, the V gene TRBV4-2, with 9 positions matching TRBD1. V lost 5 bases to trimming and J lost 5 bases; unmatched junction nucleotides: 10. This CDR3 comprises 15 residues. CDR1 is LGHNA and CDR2 is YNFKEQ in the germline V gene. CDR3 in amino acids: CASSYSRDRDHEQYF. DNA of the CDR3: TGTGCCAGCAGCTACAGCCGGGACAGGGATCACGAGCAGTACTTC.

V and J are TRBV5-4 and TRBJ2-1, with D perhaps matching TRBD2 (5 bases). The V end lost 3 bases, the J end lost 1 base, and 8 bases lay between the germline ends. CDR1 and CDR2 from the germline V gene are SGHNT and YYREEE (reference sequence). This CDR3 has 14 residues. CDR3 sequence reads: CASSYPGSYNEQFF. The CDR3 DNA follows: TGTGCCAGCAGCTACCCGGGGTCCTACAATGAGCAGTTCTTC.

This clone was found a few times. V and J are TRBV7-9 and TRBJ1-1; D uncertain. The CDR3 has 15 amino acids. Looked up from germline, CDR1 is SEHNR and CDR2 is FQNEAQ (reference sequence). Trimming took off 5 bases at V and 1 base at J, with 14 bases between the two ends. CDR3 sequence (DNA): TGTGCCAGCAGCATATCCCGCGCGGGGAACACTGAAGCTTTCTTT. This gives the protein CASSISRAGNTEAFF.

This chain joins TRBV6-6 and TRBJ2-1, with D perhaps TRBD2 (5 bases). CDR1 is MNHNY and CDR2 is SVGAGI in the germline V gene (reference sequence). The ends were cut back, 6 bases at V and 5 bases at J, with 5 bases in the middle. The CDR3 sequence is 11 residues long. CDR3 sequence: CASRADNEQFF. CDR3 coding DNA: TGTGCCAGCAGAGCGGACAATGAGCAGTTCTTC.

This clone turned up a few times. V is TRBV19 and J is TRBJ1-1; tentative D call: TRBD1 (5 bases). In germline, CDR1 is LNHDA, CDR2 SQIVND (reference sequence). Trimming took 7 bases from V and 0 from J, leaving 27 bases between them. The CDR3 runs 19 residues. The DNA for the CDR3 is TGTGCCAGTACTCATATAACGCCCCAGGGTCGAATCATGAACACTGAAGCTTTCTTT. It specifies CASTHITPQGRIMNTEAFF.

This clone was detected only a few times. The chain recombines TRBV12-5 with TRBJ1-1; no clear D. V shed 4 bases and J shed 4 bases, with 10 bases lying between them. Germline CDR1 reads LGHNT; CDR2 reads FRNRAP. This CDR3 contains 13 residues. The CDR3 nucleotides are TGTGCTAGTGGTTGGAGGGAGGGCACTGAAGCTTTCTTT. Residues: CASGWREGTEAFF.

V gene TRBV5-6 combines with J gene TRBJ2-7; a weak D match, TRBD2 (5 bases). V shed 4 bases and J shed 1 base, with 12 bases lying between them. The CDR3 loop spans 14 amino acids. Germline values: CDR1 SGHDT, CDR2 YYEEEE. CDR3 residues: CASSPGYVSYEQYF. Written as DNA, the CDR3 is TGTGCCAGCAGCCCGGGATATGTATCCTACGAGCAGTACTTC.

This clone has a handful of counts. CDR3 DNA: TGTGCCAGCAGCTCTAGGTCCGGTCTCAGGGTGGGCGAGCAGTTCTTC. It specifies CASSSRSGLRVGEQFF. The chain carries TRBV11-2 and TRBJ2-1, with a possible D match to TRBD1 (5 bases). V lost 4 bases, J lost 10 bases, and 23 bases lay in between. CDR1 and CDR2 from the germline V gene are SGHAT and FQNNGV. The length of the CDR3 is 16 residues.

The V and J genes are TRBV5-1 and TRBJ2-3; D is unresolved. V was pared by 6 bases and J by 5 bases, with 13 bases between. The CDR3 contains 13 residues. From germline, CDR1 is SGHRS and CDR2 YFSETQ. The DNA for the CDR3 is TGCGCCAGCAACCTCTGGAGAGGAGATACGCAGTATTTT. Translating gives CASNLWRGDTQYF.

The genes are TRBV27 and TRBJ1-5, with TRBD1 identical over 9 bases. There are 15 residues in the CDR3. CDR1 is MNHEY, CDR2 SMNVEV, per germline (reference sequence). The trim removed 3 bases at V and 5 bases at J, leaving 5 bases unmatched. This chain's CDR3 is CASSLLDRGYQPQHF. CDR3 bases: TGTGCCAGCAGTTTGTTGGACAGGGGTTATCAGCCCCAGCATTTT.

This clone occurred a few times. As DNA, the CDR3 is TGTGCCAGCAGTCGACAGGGGTGGAACACTGAAGCTTTCTTT. This sequence encodes CASSRQGWNTEAFF. V usage is TRBV6-5 and J usage is TRBJ1-1, with TRBD1 matching 8 bases. CDR1 is MNHEY, CDR2 SVGAGI, per germline. V was pared by 5 bases and J by 1 base, with 3 bases of the junction left unmatched. There are 14 residues in the CDR3.